This entry lists 13 T cell receptor beta chains sequenced from one sample in a study of T-cell reconstitution after alpha-beta-depleted transplantation in children. Researchers prepared the TCRbeta library using unique molecular identifiers, the study reports. A single record per CDR3 protein comes from TCRdb applying MiXCR to the PCR reads. The sample lists about 440,000 distinct CDR3 sequences, 43% seen once, with roughly a quarter in the top ten. The sequencing here drew on PBMCs, taken before TCRalphabeta/CD19-depleted stem cell transplant. All receptors come from a girl aged 2-15 years with aplastic anemia, due to receive a stem cell transplant.

The J gene is TRBJ2-3, the V gene TRBV12-3 or TRBV12-4, with a possible D match to TRBD2 (5 bases). The CDR3 has 13 residues. V was clipped by 6 bases and J by 9 bases, with 16 bases between them. The CDR3 DNA reads TGTGCCAGCAGCCCCGGGGAGTATGCGACGCAGTATTTT. This sequence encodes CASSPGEYATQYF.

This clonotype was found many times. CDR3 residues: CASSPQVISSGNTIYF. The CDR3 DNA reads TGTGCCAGCAGCCCCCAGGTGATCTCCTCTGGAAACACCATATATTTT. V and J are TRBV3-1 and TRBJ1-3; D not certain. CDR1 LGHDT and CDR2 YNNKEL come from the germline V gene (reference sequence). The CDR3 extends over 16 amino acids. Between the trimmed V and J ends, which lost 4 bases and 0 bases, there was a span of 13 bases.

This chain uses TRBV24-1 with TRBJ2-5, with no clear D. V dropped 4 bases and J dropped 1 base, with 15 bases sitting between them. This CDR3 is built from 16 residues. Per the germline V gene, CDR1 is KGHDR and CDR2 is SFDVKD. The CDR3 is CATSEPGSSGQETQYF. CDR3 DNA sequence: TGTGCCACCAGTGAACCGGGCTCCTCGGGCCAAGAGACCCAGTACTTC.

This clonotype was picked up a small number of times. The J gene is TRBJ2-5, the V gene TRBV10-2, with TRBD2 matching 14 bases. V was clipped by 0 bases and J by 4 bases; unmatched bases: 4. Germline V gene sequence: CDR1 WSHSY, CDR2 SAAADI. This CDR3 has 17 amino acids. The CDR3 DNA follows: TGCGCCAGCAGTGAGTCGACTAGCGGGAGGGCCAGAGAGACCCAGTACTTC. Its protein is CASSESTSGRARETQYF.

J is TRBJ2-1 and V is TRBV20-1, with D perhaps being TRBD1 or TRBD2 (5 bases each). V lost 8 bases and J lost 0, with 17 bases in between. The CDR3 spans 15 residues. CDR1 is DFQATT and CDR2 is SNEGSKA in the germline V gene (reference sequence). CDR3 coding DNA: TGCAGTACGATTGCCGGGACCATCTCCTACAATGAGCAGTTCTTC. This gives the protein CSTIAGTISYNEQFF.

The chain couples TRBV5-6 to TRBJ2-7; 8 bases are shared with TRBD1. V dropped 0 bases and J dropped 10; count of bases not matched to a gene: 9. The germline V gene encodes CDR1 SGHDT and CDR2 YYEEEE. The length of the CDR3 is 14 residues. The CDR3 is CASSLDETGVKQYF. In nucleotides, the CDR3 is TGTGCCAGCAGCTTGGATGAGACAGGGGTAAAACAGTACTTC.

In its sample, this clonotype was seen once. The CDR3 loop reads CASSQDRVYNEQFF. In DNA, the CDR3 is TGCGCCAGCAGCCAAGATCGGGTTTACAATGAGCAGTTCTTC. The V gene is TRBV4-1, the J gene TRBJ2-1; D is ambiguous. Trimming took off 0 bases at V and 4 bases at J, with 7 bases between the two ends. This CDR3 contains 14 residues. Germline V CDR1 and CDR2: MGHRA, YSYEKL.

J is TRBJ2-3 and V is TRBV27, with TRBD2 matching 11 bases. Germline trimming cut 5 bases from V and 5 bases from J; bases unmatched to any gene: 6. The CDR3 sequence is 15 residues long. Germline loops: CDR1 MNHEY, CDR2 SMNVEV (reference sequence). DNA of the CDR3: TGTGCCAGCAGTCCAACTAGCGGGGGAATAGATACGCAGTATTTT. Protein product: CASSPTSGGIDTQYF.

V gene TRBV10-3 combines with J gene TRBJ2-3; 11 nucleotides align to TRBD2. The CDR3 is 17 amino acids. V lost 10 bases, J lost 2 bases, and 14 bases stayed unmatched. Germline V gene lookup returns CDR1 ENHRY and CDR2 SYGVKD. The CDR3 coding sequence is TGTGCCACCTCTCGGACTAGCGGGCGGGTGGTCACAGATACGCAGTATTTT. Protein sequence: CATSRTSGRVVTDTQYF.

V gene TRBV20-1 combines with J gene TRBJ2-5; D unresolved. The V gene's germline CDR1 is DFQATT and CDR2 SNEGSKA (reference sequence). Trimming removed 7 bases at V and 4 bases at J, with 10 bases between. This CDR3 has 11 amino acids. CDR3 sequence reads: CSGAMGETQYF. CDR3 sequence (DNA): TGCAGTGGCGCGATGGGAGAGACCCAGTACTTC.

The chain combines TRBV6-5 with TRBJ1-4, with TRBD1 matching 7 bases. V dropped 0 bases and J dropped 8; count of bases not matched to a gene: 12. Germline assignment: CDR1 MNHEY and CDR2 SVGAGI. This CDR3 region has 17 residues. This chain's CDR3 is CASSYSGGYRGREKLFF. DNA of the CDR3: TGTGCCAGCAGTTACTCTGGGGGCTACAGGGGACGAGAAAAACTGTTTTTT.

The V call is TRBV5-1, the J call TRBJ2-7, with 7 bases matching TRBD2. J lost 6 bases, V lost 0 bases, and 6 bases had no gene match. The CDR3 extends over 14 amino acids. In germline, CDR1 is SGHRS, CDR2 YFSETQ. CDR3 coding DNA: TGCGCCAGCAGCTTGGATCTAGCGGTCCTCGAGCAGTACTTC. Its translation is CASSLDLAVLEQYF.

This clonotype was detected many times. The V gene is TRBV7-9, the J gene TRBJ2-7, with 13 positions matching TRBD2. After removal of 5 bases from V and 6 bases from J, the junction contained 10 bases not matched to a gene. The length of the CDR3 is 16 residues. Germline V lookup: CDR1 SEHNR, CDR2 FQNEAQ (reference sequence). The CDR3 region has the DNA TGTGCCAGCAGCCCAGGACTAGCGGGAGTTTTGCTCGAGCAGTACTTC. Encoded protein: CASSPGLAGVLLEQYF.